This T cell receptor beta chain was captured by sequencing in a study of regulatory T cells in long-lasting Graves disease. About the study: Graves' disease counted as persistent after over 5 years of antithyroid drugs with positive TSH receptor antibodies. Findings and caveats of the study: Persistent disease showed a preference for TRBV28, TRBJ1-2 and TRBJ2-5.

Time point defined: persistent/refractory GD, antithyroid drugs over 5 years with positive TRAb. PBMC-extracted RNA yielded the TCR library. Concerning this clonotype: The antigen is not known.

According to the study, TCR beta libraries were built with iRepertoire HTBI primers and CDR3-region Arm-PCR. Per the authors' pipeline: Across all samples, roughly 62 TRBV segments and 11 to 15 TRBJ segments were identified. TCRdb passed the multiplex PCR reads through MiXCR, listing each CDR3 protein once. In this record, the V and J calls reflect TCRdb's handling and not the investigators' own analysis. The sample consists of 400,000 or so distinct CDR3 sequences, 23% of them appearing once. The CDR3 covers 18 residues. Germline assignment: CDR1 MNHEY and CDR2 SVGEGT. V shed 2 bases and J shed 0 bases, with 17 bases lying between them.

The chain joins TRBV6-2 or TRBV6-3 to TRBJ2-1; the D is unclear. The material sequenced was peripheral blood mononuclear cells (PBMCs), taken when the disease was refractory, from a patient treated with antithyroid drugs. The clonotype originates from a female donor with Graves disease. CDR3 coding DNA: TGTGCCAGCAGTTACACCCCGCTCGGGCCTCACTCCTACAATGAGCAGTTCTTC. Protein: CASSYTPLGPHSYNEQFF.